This TCR beta chain came from a study of regulatory T cells in long-lasting Graves disease. Time point of the sample: newly diagnosed GD, antithyroid drugs for less than 3 months. From RNA extracted from PBMCs, the TCR library was made. Construction of the TCR beta libraries employed iRepertoire HTBI primers in conjunction with Arm-PCR of CDR3 regions. One entry per CDR3 protein, called by TCRdb with MiXCR from the multiplex PCR reads. Of roughly 400,000 distinct CDR3 sequences in the sample, approximately 16% were seen once. The CDR3 loop spans 17 amino acids. V trimming: 6 bases; J trimming: 8 bases; junction bases outside the gene matches: 14. This clonotype was detected many times. The data were also submitted as part of a second study, on T cells in Graves' hyperthyroidism and ophthalmopathy. That report adds: Researchers found most expanded thyroid clonotypes above 0.001 in blood as well.

The chain combines TRBV12-3 or TRBV12-4 with TRBJ2-1; 12 bases are shared with TRBD2. The specimen comprised peripheral blood mononuclear cells (PBMCs), sampled at new diagnosis, from a patient treated with antithyroid drugs. The receptor comes from a woman aged 40 to 50 with Graves disease. The CDR3 DNA reads TGTGCCAGCAGCCCTTTGCTAGCGGGAGGGCCCTCCGATGAGCAGTTCTTC. Amino acid sequence: CASSPLLAGGPSDEQFF.